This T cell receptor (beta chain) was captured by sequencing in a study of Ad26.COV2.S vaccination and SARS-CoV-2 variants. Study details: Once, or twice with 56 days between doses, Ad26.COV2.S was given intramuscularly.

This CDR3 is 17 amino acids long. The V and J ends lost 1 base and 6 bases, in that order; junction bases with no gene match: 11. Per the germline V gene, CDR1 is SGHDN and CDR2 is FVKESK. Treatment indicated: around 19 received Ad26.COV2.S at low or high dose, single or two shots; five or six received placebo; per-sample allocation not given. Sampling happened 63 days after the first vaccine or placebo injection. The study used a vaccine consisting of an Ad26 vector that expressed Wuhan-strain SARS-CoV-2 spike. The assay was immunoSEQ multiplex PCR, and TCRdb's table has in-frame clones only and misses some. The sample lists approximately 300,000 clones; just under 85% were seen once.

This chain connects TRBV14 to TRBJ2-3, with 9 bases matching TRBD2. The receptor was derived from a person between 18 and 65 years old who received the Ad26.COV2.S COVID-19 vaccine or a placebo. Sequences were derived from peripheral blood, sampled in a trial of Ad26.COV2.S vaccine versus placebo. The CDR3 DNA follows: TGTGCCAGCAGCCAAGTCGGGCAGCGGGGGGCCAGGGATACGCAGTATTTT. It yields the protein CASSQVGQRGARDTQYF. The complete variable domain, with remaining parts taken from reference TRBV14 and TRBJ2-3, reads EAGVTQFPSHSVIEKGQTVTLRCDPISGHDNLYWYRRVMGKEIKFLLHFVKESKQDESGMPNNRFLAERTGGTYSTLKVQPAELEDSGVYFCASSQVGQRGARDTQYFGPGTRLTVL.